Each of the 16 T cell receptor beta chains below was sequenced from the same sample in a study of T cell responses to AZD1222 COVID-19 vaccine. Some clones are missing from TCRdb's copy, which holds only in-frame ones; the method was immunoSEQ multiplex PCR. Of about 150,000 clones in the sample, about 92% are singletons; the top ten hold roughly 6%. Sequences were derived from peripheral blood, sampled 28 days after the second AZD1222 dose. All receptors derive from an adult who received the AZD1222 COVID-19 vaccine.

The chain carries TRBV27 and TRBJ2-1, with 8 positions matching TRBD2. Trimming removed 0 bases from V and 4 bases from J; junction bases left unmatched: 2. Germline V gene lookup returns CDR1 MNHEY and CDR2 SMNVEV (reference sequence). This CDR3 spans 15 amino acids. The CDR3: CASSLSASGYNEQFF. CDR3 nucleotide sequence: TGTGCCAGCAGTTTATCGGCTAGCGGGTACAATGAGCAGTTCTTC.

In its sample, this clone was seen a few times. This chain uses TRBV4-1 with TRBJ2-7; 8 bases fit TRBD2. V gave up 1 base and J gave up 3 bases; unmatched junction bases: 5. Germline CDR1 reads MGHRA; CDR2 reads YSYEKL. This CDR3 is built from 15 residues. CDR3 in amino acids: CASSQGLAGSYEQYF. In DNA form, the CDR3 reads TGCGCCAGCAGCCAAGGGCTAGCGGGCAGCTACGAGCAGTACTTC.

This clone turned up a few times. CDR3 DNA sequence: TGTGCCAGCAGCAAAATTGACAGACCCAATCAGCCCCAGCATTTT. Amino acids: CASSKIDRPNQPQHF. The chain uses TRBV7-9 and TRBJ1-5; possibly TRBD1 for D (5 bases). Between the trimmed V and J ends, which lost 5 bases and 3 bases, there was a span of 14 bases. From germline, CDR1 is SEHNR and CDR2 FQNEAQ (reference sequence). There are 15 residues in the CDR3.

The chain couples TRBV7-6 to TRBJ2-5, with 9 bases that match TRBD2. This CDR3 is 15 amino acids long. J lost 4 bases, V lost 4 bases, and 7 bases had no gene match. The germline V gene has CDR1 SGHVS and CDR2 FNYEAQ. CDR3 in DNA: TGTGCCAGCAGCTCAGGCGGGGGGGCCAGAGAGACCCAGTACTTC. Translated, it gives CASSSGGGARETQYF.

The chain links TRBV3-1 (or the pseudogene TRBV3-2) to TRBJ1-3; D gene uncertain. The CDR3 spans 15 residues. V was shortened by 4 bases and J by 0 bases, with 10 bases between the two germline ends. Germline-derived CDR1 and CDR2 are LGHDT and YNNKEL (reference sequence). CDR3 loop: CASSLPGPSGNTIYF. The CDR3 region has the DNA TGTGCCAGCAGCCTCCCGGGCCCCTCTGGAAACACCATATATTTT.

V and J are TRBV30 and TRBJ1-2, with 8 bases matching TRBD1. The CDR3 has 14 residues. The germline V gene encodes CDR1 GTSNPN and CDR2 SVGIG (reference sequence). V shed 2 bases and J 6 bases; nucleotides not matched to a gene: 8. For the CDR3, the DNA is TGTGCCTGGAGTACCGGACAGGGCAGACATGGCTACACCTTC. This translates into CAWSTGQGRHGYTF.

This rearrangement joins TRBV2 to TRBJ1-5; D unclear. The CDR3 covers 12 residues. Germline values: CDR1 SNHLY, CDR2 FYNNEI. The V and J ends lost 4 bases and 9 bases respectively, with 10 bases between them. In DNA, the CDR3 is TGTGCCAGCAGTGGAGCTAAAGTGCCCCAGCATTTT. Translating it yields CASSGAKVPQHF.

The chain combines TRBV5-6 with TRBJ2-3; D gene ambiguous. CDR1 and CDR2 from the germline V gene are SGHDT and YYEEEE. V was cut by 5 bases and J by 4 bases, with 8 bases left in between. CDR3 length: 12 residues. Here the CDR3 DNA reads TGTGCCAGCAGGGCTACGGCAGATACGCAGTATTTT. The encoded protein is CASRATADTQYF.

J is TRBJ1-1 and V is TRBV6-5, with D maybe TRBD1 (5 bases). The CDR3 length is 13 residues. Trimming shortened V by 6 bases and J by 8 bases, and 16 bases separated the two germline ends. The germline V gene encodes CDR1 MNHEY and CDR2 SVGAGI. Written as DNA, the CDR3 is TGTGCCAGCAGCCTGCTTTCGGGGGGGGAAGCTTTCTTT. It yields the protein CASSLLSGGEAFF.

The chain is built from TRBV5-1 and TRBJ2-6, with no clear D. Germline CDR1 reads SGHRS; CDR2 reads YFSETQ. The CDR3 loop spans 17 amino acids. V lost 0 bases, J lost 0 bases, and 10 bases lay in between. CDR3 DNA sequence: TGCGCCAGCAGCTTGGATATGGTGAGCTCTGGGGCCAACGTCCTGACTTTC. Translated, it gives CASSLDMVSSGANVLTF.

This rearrangement joins TRBV4-1 to TRBJ1-2, with 7 bases that match TRBD1. The CDR3 has 16 amino acids. Trimming took 1 base from V and 2 from J; bases not matched to a gene: 7. Germline loops: CDR1 MGHRA, CDR2 YSYEKL. CDR3 residues: CASSQGLPGQNYGYTF. The CDR3 bases are TGCGCCAGCAGCCAAGGCCTCCCGGGACAGAACTATGGCTACACCTTC.

V gene TRBV5-1 combines with J gene TRBJ2-7; D ambiguous. Germline loops: CDR1 SGHRS, CDR2 YFSETQ. V was clipped by 0 bases and J by 2 bases, with 9 bases between them. The CDR3 contains 14 residues. CDR3 sequence: CASSLGADTYEQYF. The CDR3, as DNA: TGCGCCAGCAGCTTGGGGGCAGACACCTACGAGCAGTACTTC.

The rearrangement uses TRBV5-4 and TRBJ2-1; D is undetermined. This CDR3 region has 14 residues. V lost 0 bases and J 8 bases, leaving 12 bases between the germline ends. In germline, CDR1 is SGHNT, CDR2 YYREEE (reference sequence). This CDR3 reads CASSLEISPDEQFF. CDR3 sequence (DNA): TGTGCCAGCAGCTTGGAGATTAGCCCCGATGAGCAGTTCTTC.

The chain recombines TRBV6-5 with TRBJ1-1; no firm D call. Germline values: CDR1 MNHEY, CDR2 SVGAGI. The V gene lost 2 bases and the J gene lost 5 bases, with 12 bases spanning the gap. The CDR3 has 14 residues. Written as DNA, the CDR3 is TGTGCCAGCAGTTACGGCGGATCTCGGACTGAAGCTTTCTTT. It is translated as CASSYGGSRTEAFF.

In this sample, this clone turned up once. This CDR3 is CSVELTSLITDTQYF. As DNA, the CDR3 is TGCAGCGTTGAATTGACCAGCCTTATCACAGATACGCAGTATTTT. This rearrangement joins TRBV29-1 to TRBJ2-3; D unclear. CDR3 length: 15 amino acids. The V end lost 2 bases, the J end lost 2 bases, and 14 bases lay between the germline ends. Germline values: CDR1 SQVTM, CDR2 ANQGSEA.

CDR3 sequence reads: CASSGGGGTRQETQYF. CDR3 DNA: TGCGCCAGCAGTGGAGGGGGGGGCACCCGTCAAGAGACCCAGTACTTC. V and J are TRBV4-1 and TRBJ2-5; TRBD2 is a possible D gene (7 bases). The CDR3 has 16 residues. The germline gives CDR1 MGHRA, CDR2 YSYEKL. V lost 6 bases, J lost 2 bases, and 19 bases lay in between.